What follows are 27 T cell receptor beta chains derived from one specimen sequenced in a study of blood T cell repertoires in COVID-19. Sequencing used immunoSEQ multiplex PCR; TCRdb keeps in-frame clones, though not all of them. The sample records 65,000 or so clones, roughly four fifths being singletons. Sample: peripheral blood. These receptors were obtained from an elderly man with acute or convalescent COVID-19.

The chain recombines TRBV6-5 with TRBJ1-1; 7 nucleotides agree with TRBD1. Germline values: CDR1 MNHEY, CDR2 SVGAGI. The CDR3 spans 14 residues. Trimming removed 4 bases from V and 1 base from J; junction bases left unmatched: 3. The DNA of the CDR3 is TGTGCCAGCAGTTCGACAGGGAGGAACACTGAAGCTTTCTTT. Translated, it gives CASSSTGRNTEAFF.

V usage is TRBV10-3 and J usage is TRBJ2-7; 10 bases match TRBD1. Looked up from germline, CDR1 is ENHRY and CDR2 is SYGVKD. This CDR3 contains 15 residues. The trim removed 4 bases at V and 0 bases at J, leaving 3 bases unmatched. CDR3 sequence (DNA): TGTGCCATCAGTGCCCGGGACAGGGGCTCCTACGAGCAGTACTTC. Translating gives CAISARDRGSYEQYF.

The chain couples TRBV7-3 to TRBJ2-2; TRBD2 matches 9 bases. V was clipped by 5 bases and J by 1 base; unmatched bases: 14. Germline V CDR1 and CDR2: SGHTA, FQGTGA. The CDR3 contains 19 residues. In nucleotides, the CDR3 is TGTGCCAGCAGCCCCTGGGTTAATAGCGGGGGTCAGAACACCGGGGAGCTGTTTTTT. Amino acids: CASSPWVNSGGQNTGELFF.

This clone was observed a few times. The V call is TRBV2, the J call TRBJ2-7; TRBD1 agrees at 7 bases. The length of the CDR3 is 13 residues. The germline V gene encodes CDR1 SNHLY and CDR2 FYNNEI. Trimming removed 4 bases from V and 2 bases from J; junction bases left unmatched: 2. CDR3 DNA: TGTGCCAGCAGTGCGGGACAGACCTACGAGCAGTACTTC. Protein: CASSAGQTYEQYF.

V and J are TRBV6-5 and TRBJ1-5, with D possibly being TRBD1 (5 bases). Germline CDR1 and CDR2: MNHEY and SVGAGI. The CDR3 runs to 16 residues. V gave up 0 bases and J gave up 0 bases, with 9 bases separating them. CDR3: CASSYSYRYSNQPQHF. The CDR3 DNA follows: TGTGCCAGCAGTTACTCGTACAGGTATAGCAATCAGCCCCAGCATTTT.

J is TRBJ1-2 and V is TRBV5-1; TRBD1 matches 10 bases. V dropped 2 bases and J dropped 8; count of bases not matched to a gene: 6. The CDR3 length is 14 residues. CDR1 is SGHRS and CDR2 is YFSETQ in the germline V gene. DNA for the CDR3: TGCGCCAGCAGCTTCCAGACAGGGGGCGAAGGCTACACCTTC. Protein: CASSFQTGGEGYTF. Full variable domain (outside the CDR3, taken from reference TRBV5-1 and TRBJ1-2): KAGVTQTPRYLIKTRGQQVTLSCSPISGHRSVSWYQQTPGQGLQFLFEYFSETQRNKGNFPGRFSGRQFSNSRSEMNVSTLELGDSALYLCASSFQTGGEGYTFGSGTRLTVV.

As DNA, the CDR3 is TGTGCCACCGGGACAGGATATAGCAATCAGCCCCAGCATTTT. This sequence encodes CATGTGYSNQPQHF. This chain joins TRBV2 and TRBJ1-5; TRBD1 matches at 8 bases. The V and J ends lost 10 bases and 0 bases, in that order; junction bases with no gene match: 5. The germline CDR1 and CDR2 sequences are SNHLY and FYNNEI. This CDR3 is built from 14 residues.

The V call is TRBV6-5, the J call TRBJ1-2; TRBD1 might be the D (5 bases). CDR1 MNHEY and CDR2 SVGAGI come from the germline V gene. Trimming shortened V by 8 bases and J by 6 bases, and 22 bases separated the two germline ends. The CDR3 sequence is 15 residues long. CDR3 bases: TGTGCCAGCCGGAGGGGTACCACTTGGGGGAATGGCTACACCTTC. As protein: CASRRGTTWGNGYTF.

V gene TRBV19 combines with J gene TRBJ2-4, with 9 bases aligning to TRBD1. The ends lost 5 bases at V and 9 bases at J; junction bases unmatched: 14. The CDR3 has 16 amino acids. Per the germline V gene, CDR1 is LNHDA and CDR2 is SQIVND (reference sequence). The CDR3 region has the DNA TGTGCCAGTAGTCGGGGGACAGGGAATATGGTTAGCATTCAGTACTTC. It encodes CASSRGTGNMVSIQYF.

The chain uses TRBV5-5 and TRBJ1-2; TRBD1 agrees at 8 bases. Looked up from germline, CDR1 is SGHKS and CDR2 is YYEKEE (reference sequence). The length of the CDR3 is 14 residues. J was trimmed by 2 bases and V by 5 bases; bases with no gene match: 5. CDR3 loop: CASRPGQVNYGYTF. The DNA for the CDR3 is TGTGCCAGCAGGCCGGGACAGGTGAACTATGGCTACACCTTC.

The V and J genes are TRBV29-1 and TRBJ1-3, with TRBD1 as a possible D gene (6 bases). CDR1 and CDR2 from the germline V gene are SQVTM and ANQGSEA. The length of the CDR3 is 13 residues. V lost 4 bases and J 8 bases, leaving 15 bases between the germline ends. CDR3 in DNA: TGCAGCGTTGGTGGGGGGGGGCGAGACACCATATATTTT. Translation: CSVGGGGRDTIYF.

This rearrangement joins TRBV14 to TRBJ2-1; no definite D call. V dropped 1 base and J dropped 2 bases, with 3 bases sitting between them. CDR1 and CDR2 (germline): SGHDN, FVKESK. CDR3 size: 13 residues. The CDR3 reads CASSQGAYNEQFF. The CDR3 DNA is TGTGCCAGCAGCCAAGGAGCCTACAATGAGCAGTTCTTC.

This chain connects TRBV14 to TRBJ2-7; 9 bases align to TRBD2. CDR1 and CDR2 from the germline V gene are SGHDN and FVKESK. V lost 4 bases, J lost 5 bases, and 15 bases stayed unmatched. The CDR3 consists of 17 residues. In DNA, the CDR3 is TGTGCCAGCAGCCCGCTTAGCGGGGGCATCCTTATGGACGAGCAGTACTTC. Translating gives CASSPLSGGILMDEQYF.

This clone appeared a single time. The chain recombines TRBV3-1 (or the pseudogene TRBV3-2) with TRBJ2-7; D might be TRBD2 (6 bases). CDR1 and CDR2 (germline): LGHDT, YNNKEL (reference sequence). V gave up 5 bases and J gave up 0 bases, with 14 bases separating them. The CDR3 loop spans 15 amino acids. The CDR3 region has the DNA TGTGCCAGCAGCTTCGGGACTCCTAGCTCCTACGAGCAGTACTTC. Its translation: CASSFGTPSSYEQYF.

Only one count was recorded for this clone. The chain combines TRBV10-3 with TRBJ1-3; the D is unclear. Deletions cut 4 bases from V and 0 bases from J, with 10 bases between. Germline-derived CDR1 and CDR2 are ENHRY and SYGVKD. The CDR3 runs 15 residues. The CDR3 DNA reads TGTGCCATCAGTGGAGGCAGCTACTCTGGAAACACCATATATTTT. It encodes CAISGGSYSGNTIYF.

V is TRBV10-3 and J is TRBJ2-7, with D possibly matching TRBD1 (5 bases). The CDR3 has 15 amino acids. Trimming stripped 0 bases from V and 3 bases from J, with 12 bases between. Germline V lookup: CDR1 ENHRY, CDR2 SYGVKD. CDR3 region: CAISESLAGFYEQYF. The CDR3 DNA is TGTGCCATCAGTGAGTCTCTTGCAGGGTTCTACGAGCAGTACTTC.

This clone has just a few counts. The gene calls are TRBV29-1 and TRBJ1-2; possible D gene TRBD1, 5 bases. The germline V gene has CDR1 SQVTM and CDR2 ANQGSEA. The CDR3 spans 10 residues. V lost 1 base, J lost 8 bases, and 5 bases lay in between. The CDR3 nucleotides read TGCAGCGTTGAAGGGGGCGGCTACACCTTC. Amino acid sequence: CSVEGGGYTF.

In nucleotides, the CDR3 is TGCGCCAGCAGTTTCGACAGGATCCTACTGGGTGGTTCTGCTGAAGCTTTCTTT. It codes for CASSFDRILLGGSAEAFF. The rearrangement joins TRBV5-1 to TRBJ1-1; TRBD1 might be the D (6 bases). The CDR3 is made up of 18 amino acids. The germline CDR1 and CDR2 sequences are SGHRS and YFSETQ. V was pared by 5 bases and J by 6 bases, with 29 bases between.

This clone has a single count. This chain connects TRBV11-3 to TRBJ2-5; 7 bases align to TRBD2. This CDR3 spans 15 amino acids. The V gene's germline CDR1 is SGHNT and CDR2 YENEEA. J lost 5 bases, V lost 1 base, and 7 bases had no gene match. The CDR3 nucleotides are TGTGCCAGCAGCTTAGTGGGAGGGATAAGTGAGACCCAGTACTTC. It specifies CASSLVGGISETQYF.

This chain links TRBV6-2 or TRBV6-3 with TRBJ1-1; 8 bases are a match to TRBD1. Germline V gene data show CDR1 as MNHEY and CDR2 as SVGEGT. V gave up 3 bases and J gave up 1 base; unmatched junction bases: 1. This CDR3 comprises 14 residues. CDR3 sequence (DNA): TGTGCCAGCAGTTATGACAGGGGGAACACTGAAGCTTTCTTT. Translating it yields CASSYDRGNTEAFF.

In nucleotides, the CDR3 is TGTGCCGCAAGACAGGGGGCATGGGGCTCCTACGAGCAGTACTTC. Translating it yields CAARQGAWGSYEQYF. The V call is TRBV6-5, the J call TRBJ2-7; 10 bases match TRBD1. Trimming took 11 bases from V and 0 from J; bases not matched to a gene: 10. Germline-derived CDR1 and CDR2 are MNHEY and SVGAGI. The CDR3 is 15 residues long.

The CDR3 sequence is CASSRPGQRANYGYTF. CDR3 coding DNA: TGTGCCAGTAGTAGACCGGGACAGAGAGCTAACTATGGCTACACCTTC. The genes are TRBV19 and TRBJ1-2; 7 bases fit TRBD1. Unmatched junction bases numbered 8, after V lost 4 bases and J lost 0 bases. Germline lookup yields CDR1 LNHDA and CDR2 SQIVND (reference sequence). The CDR3 is made up of 16 amino acids.

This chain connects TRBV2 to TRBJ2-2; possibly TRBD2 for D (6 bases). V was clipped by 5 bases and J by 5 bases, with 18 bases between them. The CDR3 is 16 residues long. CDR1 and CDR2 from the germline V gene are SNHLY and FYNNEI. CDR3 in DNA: TGTGCCAGCAGTATGGACGCCCTGGAGGGAACCGGGGAGCTGTTTTTT. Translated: CASSMDALEGTGELFF.

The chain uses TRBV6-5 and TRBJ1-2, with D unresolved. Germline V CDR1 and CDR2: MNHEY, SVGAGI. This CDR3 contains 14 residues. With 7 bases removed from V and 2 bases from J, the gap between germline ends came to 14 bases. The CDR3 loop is CASIPTPQNYGYTF. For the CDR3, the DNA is TGTGCCAGCATTCCAACTCCGCAAAACTATGGCTACACCTTC.

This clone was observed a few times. The chain's CDR3 is CASSPPGRMNTEAFF. CDR3 coding DNA: TGTGCCAGCAGTCCCCCAGGGCGGATGAACACTGAAGCTTTCTTT. The V and J genes are TRBV28 and TRBJ1-1, with D maybe TRBD1 (5 bases). The CDR3 has 15 residues. Germline V CDR1 and CDR2: MDHEN, SYDVKM. V was cut by 5 bases and J by 0 bases, with 13 bases left in between.

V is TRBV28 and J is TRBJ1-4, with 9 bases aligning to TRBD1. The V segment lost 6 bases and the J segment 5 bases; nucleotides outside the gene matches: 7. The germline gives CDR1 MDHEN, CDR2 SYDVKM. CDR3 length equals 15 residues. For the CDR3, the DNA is TGTGCCAGCAGCACAACAGGGGGCCTAAATGAAAAACTGTTTTTT. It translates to CASSTTGGLNEKLFF.

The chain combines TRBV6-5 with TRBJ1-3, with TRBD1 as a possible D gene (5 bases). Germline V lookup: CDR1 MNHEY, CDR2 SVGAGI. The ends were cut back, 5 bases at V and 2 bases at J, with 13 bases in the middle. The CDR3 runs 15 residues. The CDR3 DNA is TGTGCCAGCAGTCCCGACAGCTACCCTGGAAACACCATATATTTT. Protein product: CASSPDSYPGNTIYF.